Listed below are T cell receptor beta chains from one sample, sequenced in a study of T-cell memory formation after mild COVID-19. Using its own MiXCR run on the 5' RACE reads, TCRdb lists one record per CDR3 protein. The sample has roughly 110,000 distinct CDR3 sequences; about a sixth are singletons. Input material: PBMCs or a T cell subset sorted from them (not recorded which). The receptors here all came from an adult woman who had mild COVID-19 (a few samples of this study predate the infection). Cell type and time point are not known. Both conserved end residues are part of each CDR3. The order of the fields is J gene, V gene, D gene, clone size, CDR3 DNA, CDR3 protein. D genes are given only for firm matches. Not all rows give a size; the values are once, few, many and, for expanded clones, a class.

TRBJ2-3	TRBV6-1	.	.	TGTGCCAGCAGTGAACCCCTTTACGCAGATACGCAGTATTTT	CASSEPLYADTQYF
TRBJ2-3	TRBV20-1	TRBD2	.	TGCAGTGCTAGAGAGACTAGCGGGAGCATTTGGAATACGCAGTATTTT	CSARETSGSIWNTQYF
TRBJ2-5	TRBV9	.	few	TGTGCCAGCAGCGTAGGAATTTCTAGCGAAGAGACCCAGTACTTC	CASSVGISSEETQYF
TRBJ1-2	TRBV4-3	.	few	TGCGCCAGCAGCCAAGATCTTGCCAGGGGAAACTATGGCTACACCTTC	CASSQDLARGNYGYTF
TRBJ1-1	TRBV11-2	.	.	TGTGCCAGCAGCTTCGCCGGCATGAACACTGAAGCTTTCTTT	CASSFAGMNTEAFF
TRBJ2-1	TRBV25-1	.	few	TGTGCCAGCAGTGTACGGGGGGCCGAGAACAATGAGCAGTTCTTC	CASSVRGAENNEQFF
TRBJ2-6	TRBV7-2	.	.	TGTGCCAGCAGCCCACAAGGACAGAGCTCGACTGGGGCCAACGTCCTGACTTTC	CASSPQGQSSTGANVLTF
TRBJ2-7	TRBV7-6	TRBD1	few	TGTGCCAGCAGCGCGGGGTCCGGGACAGGTTCCTACGAGCAGTACTTC	CASSAGSGTGSYEQYF
TRBJ1-2	TRBV19	.	.	TGTGCCAGTAGTCCAGACCTCACCGCGGACTATGGCTACACCTTC	CASSPDLTADYGYTF
TRBJ2-7	TRBV5-6	.	.	TGTGCCAGCAGCTTGGTTCAGGGCGAGCAGTACTTC	CASSLVQGEQYF
TRBJ2-1	TRBV6-2/TRBV6-3	.	.	TGTGCCAGCAGTTACCGTGGAGGCGGATCACAATGGGAGCAGTTCTTC	CASSYRGGGSQWEQFF
TRBJ2-3	TRBV28	.	.	TGTGCCAGCAGCCCCACCGTCAGTAGCACAGATACGCAGTATTTT	CASSPTVSSTDTQYF
TRBJ2-1	TRBV9	TRBD2	many	TGTGCCAGCAGCCCGAGGGGACTAGCGGATTACAATGAGCAGTTCTTC	CASSPRGLADYNEQFF
TRBJ2-7	TRBV6-5	TRBD2	few	TGTGCCAGCAGTTACTGGACGGGAGGGATCTTAACCGAGCAGTACTTC	CASSYWTGGILTEQYF
TRBJ2-7	TRBV20-1	TRBD1	.	TGCAGTGCTAGAGATCTGAGGACAGGGGTTACCTACGAGCAGTACTTC	CSARDLRTGVTYEQYF
TRBJ2-7	TRBV7-9	TRBD2	.	TGTGTCGTGGCTAGCGGACCCTACGAGCAGTACTTC	CVVASGPYEQYF
TRBJ2-3	TRBV15	.	.	TGTGCCACCAGCAGAGAACAGACTTTAAGAGATACGCAGTATTTT	CATSREQTLRDTQYF
TRBJ2-5	TRBV11-3	.	few	TGTGCCAGCAGCCCAGAGGACAGCGCGGGAGAGACCCAGTACTTC	CASSPEDSAGETQYF
TRBJ2-1	TRBV12-5	TRBD2	few	TGTGCTAGTGGTTTGGGGTTCGGGGGGGGCAATGAGCAGTTCTTC	CASGLGFGGGNEQFF
TRBJ2-5	TRBV7-6	TRBD2	few	TGTGCCAGCAGCATAGGGACTAGCGGGAGCCAAGAGACCCAGTACTTC	CASSIGTSGSQETQYF
TRBJ2-7	TRBV21-1	.	few	TGTGCCAGCAGCGGAAGATCCCGTGAGGACTTAGTATGGTCCGAGCAGTACTTC	CASSGRSREDLVWSEQYF
TRBJ2-1	TRBV11-1	.	.	TGTGCCAGCAGCCCTACCCTCGCTCCGACAAGCTCCTACAATGAGCAGTTCTTC	CASSPTLAPTSSYNEQFF
TRBJ2-5	TRBV12-3/TRBV12-4	.	.	TGTGCCAGCAGGATAGGGTTGGGAGCCCAGTACTTC	CASRIGLGAQYF
TRBJ1-5	TRBV7-6	TRBD1	.	TGTGCCAGCAGCGATCGGAACAGGGGCGTAGAGCCCCAGCATTTT	CASSDRNRGVEPQHF
TRBJ1-1	TRBV29-1	TRBD1	.	TGCAGCTTAAGGACAGGGATGAACACTGAAGCTTTCTTT	CSLRTGMNTEAFF
TRBJ2-7	TRBV12-3/TRBV12-4	.	.	TGTGCCAGCAGTTTTGCAGAACTCTACGAGCAGTACTTC	CASSFAELYEQYF
TRBJ1-5	TRBV7-9	.	.	TGTGCCAGCAGCTTAGTAGGGGGCAATCAGCCCCAGCATTTT	CASSLVGGNQPQHF
TRBJ2-7	TRBV10-3	TRBD1	.	TGTGCCATCAGCACCGGGACAGTGACCTCCTACGAGCAGTACTTC	CAISTGTVTSYEQYF
TRBJ2-1	TRBV25-1	TRBD1	few	TGTGCCAGCAGTGTTGGCCCCGCGACAGGGGTAAAAAATGAGCAGTTCTTC	CASSVGPATGVKNEQFF
TRBJ2-7	TRBV25-1	TRBD1	few	TGTGCCAGCAGTGAATCTCCCCTACAGGGGCGGACGGCCGAGCAGTACTTC	CASSESPLQGRTAEQYF
TRBJ2-7	TRBV5-6	TRBD1	.	TGTGCCAGCAGTAATCACAGGGGCGACGAGCAGTACTTC	CASSNHRGDEQYF
TRBJ2-1	TRBV27	.	few	TGTGCCAGCAGTTTATCGGCTGTCAATGAGCAGTTCTTC	CASSLSAVNEQFF
TRBJ2-1	TRBV20-1	.	few	TGCAGTGCTACCCTGCTTAATAATGAGCAGTTCTTC	CSATLLNNEQFF
TRBJ1-2	TRBV30	TRBD1	few	TGTGCCTGGAGTCCGCCGGGACAGGGGGCGAAGTATCTTGGCTACACCTTC	CAWSPPGQGAKYLGYTF
TRBJ2-7	TRBV5-1	TRBD2	.	TGCGCCAGCAGCTTGGTAACGGGGGGAATCACAGACTACGAGCAGTACTTC	CASSLVTGGITDYEQYF
TRBJ2-3	TRBV7-9	TRBD2	many	TGTGCCAGCAGCTCGCCGGGAGGAGTTACAGATACGCAGTATTTT	CASSSPGGVTDTQYF